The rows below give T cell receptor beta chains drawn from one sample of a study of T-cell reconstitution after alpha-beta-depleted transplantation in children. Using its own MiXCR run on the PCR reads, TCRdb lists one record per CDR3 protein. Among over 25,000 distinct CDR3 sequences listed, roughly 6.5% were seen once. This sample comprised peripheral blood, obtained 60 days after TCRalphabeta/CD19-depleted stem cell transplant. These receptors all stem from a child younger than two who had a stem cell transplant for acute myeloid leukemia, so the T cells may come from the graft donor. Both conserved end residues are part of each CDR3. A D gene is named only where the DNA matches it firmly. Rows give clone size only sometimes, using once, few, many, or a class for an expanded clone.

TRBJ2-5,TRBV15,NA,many,TGTGCCACCCGAGAGGGTGGGAGAGGGGAGACCCAGTACTTC,CATREGGRGETQYF
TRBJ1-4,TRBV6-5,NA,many,TGTGCCAGCAGTTACGGATGGAGACCCGCAACTAATGAAAAACTGTTTTTT,CASSYGWRPATNEKLFF
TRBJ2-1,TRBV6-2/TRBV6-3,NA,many,TGTGCCAGCAGTTACTTGAGCATGAGGGATGAGCAGTTCTTC,CASSYLSMRDEQFF
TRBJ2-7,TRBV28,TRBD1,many,TGTGCCACCGCGGGACAGGGTCCCTACGAGCAGTACTTC,CATAGQGPYEQYF
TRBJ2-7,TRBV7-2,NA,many,TGTGCCAGCAGCTTAGTGTCCAGGATTAGCTCCTACGAGCAGTACTTC,CASSLVSRISSYEQYF
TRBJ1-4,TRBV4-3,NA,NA,TGCGCCAGCAGCCAAGATTTATGGGCAGGGGTTAATGAAAAACTGTTTTTT,CASSQDLWAGVNEKLFF
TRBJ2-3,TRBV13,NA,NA,TGTGCCAGCTGCTTAGCGTCGTTTAAAGGGTGGCAGTACACAGATACGCAGTATTTT,CASCLASFKGWQYTDTQYF
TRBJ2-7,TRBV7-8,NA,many,TGTGCCAGCAGCGCTATGAGTCCCGGTTACTCCTACGAGCAGTACTTC,CASSAMSPGYSYEQYF
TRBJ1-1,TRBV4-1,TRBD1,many,TGCGCCAGCAGCCCGGGACAGGGGTTAGTAAATTTGAACACTGAAGCTTTCTTT,CASSPGQGLVNLNTEAFF
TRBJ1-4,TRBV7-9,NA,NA,TGTGCCAGCAGCTTAGCGTTCCGGGGAAATAATGAAAAACTGTTTTTT,CASSLAFRGNNEKLFF
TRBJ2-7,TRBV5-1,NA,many,TGCGCCAGCAGCTTATACTCCGGGACACTCTACGAGCAGTACTTC,CASSLYSGTLYEQYF
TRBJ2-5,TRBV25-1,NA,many,TGTGCCAGCAGTACAGGGTTCATATCGTCAGAGACCCAGTACTTC,CASSTGFISSETQYF
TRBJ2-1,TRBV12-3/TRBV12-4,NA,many,TGTGCCATTCTAGGGGTTTTGGCGGGTGCCAATGAGCAGTTCTTC,CAILGVLAGANEQFF
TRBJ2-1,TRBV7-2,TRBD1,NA,TGTGCCAGCAGCTTAACGACTAGGACAGGGGGCAATGAGCAGTTCTTC,CASSLTTRTGGNEQFF
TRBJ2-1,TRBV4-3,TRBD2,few,TGCGCCAGCAGCCAAGATAGCGGGAGCTACAATGAGCAGTTCTTC,CASSQDSGSYNEQFF
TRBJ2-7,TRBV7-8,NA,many,TGTGCCAGCAGCTTAGAGGGCAGGCCTGGAGAGCAGTACTTC,CASSLEGRPGEQYF
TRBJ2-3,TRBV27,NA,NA,TGTGCCAGCAGTTTCCGGACCGAAGATACGCAGTATTTT,CASSFRTEDTQYF
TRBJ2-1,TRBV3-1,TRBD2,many,TGTGCCAGCAGTCAGGAGGGAGGGAGCCGTGAGCAGTTCTTC,CASSQEGGSREQFF
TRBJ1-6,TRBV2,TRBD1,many,TGTGCCAGTCCGGGACAGCGAAATTCACCCCTCCACTTT,CASPGQRNSPLHF
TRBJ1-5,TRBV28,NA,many,TGTGCGGGAACACAGGGAGGGGGCAATCAGCCCCAGCATTTT,CAGTQGGGNQPQHF
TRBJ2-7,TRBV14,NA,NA,TGTGCCAGCAGCCAATTCAGCTCTAGGGCCTACGAGCAGTACTTC,CASSQFSSRAYEQYF
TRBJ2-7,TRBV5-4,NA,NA,TGTGCCAGCAGCTTGGACACCTCCTACGAGCAGTACTTC,CASSLDTSYEQYF
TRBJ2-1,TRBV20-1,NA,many,TGCAGTGCTAGAGATCAGGCGGGGCCACACTACAATGAGCAGTTCTTC,CSARDQAGPHYNEQFF
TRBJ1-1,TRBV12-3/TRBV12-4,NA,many,TGTGCCAGCAGTTTAGCGTGGCGGGCTGAAGCTTTCTTT,CASSLAWRAEAFF
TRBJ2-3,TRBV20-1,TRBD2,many,TGCAGTGCTGGAGCCCCGACTAGCGGTAGCACAGATACGCAGTATTTT,CSAGAPTSGSTDTQYF
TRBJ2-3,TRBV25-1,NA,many,TGTGCCAGCAGTGAAGAGGGGCGCGGGGATACGCAGTATTTT,CASSEEGRGDTQYF
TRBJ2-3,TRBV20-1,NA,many,TGCAGTGCTGCCGCGGGACTTAACCCTCCCGATACGCAGTATTTT,CSAAAGLNPPDTQYF
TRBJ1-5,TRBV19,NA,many,TGTGCCAGTAGTGGGGGATTTCAGCCCCAGCATTTT,CASSGGFQPQHF
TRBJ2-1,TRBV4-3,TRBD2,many,TGCGCCAGCAGCCAAGATCCCAAGCGGGGCTACAATGAGCAGTTCTTC,CASSQDPKRGYNEQFF
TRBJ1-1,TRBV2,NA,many,TGTGCCAGCAGGGTTATGAACACTGAAGCTTTCTTT,CASRVMNTEAFF
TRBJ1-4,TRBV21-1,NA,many,TGTGCCAGCCCGAGGGGAGAAAAACTGTTTTTT,CASPRGEKLFF
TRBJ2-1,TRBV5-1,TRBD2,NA,TGCGCCAGCAGCTTGACCCTAGCGGGAGATGGGAATGAGCAGTTCTTC,CASSLTLAGDGNEQFF
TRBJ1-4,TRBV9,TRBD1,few,TGTGCCAGCAGCGTAGGATCCAACAGGGGCCAGACAACTAATGAAAAACTGTTTTTT,CASSVGSNRGQTTNEKLFF
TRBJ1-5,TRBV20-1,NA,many,TGCAGTGCCCTGAGGACAGCACGGGGGAATCAGCCCCAGCATTTT,CSALRTARGNQPQHF
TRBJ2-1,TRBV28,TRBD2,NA,TGTGCCAGCGGTAGCGGGAGGGCCGACAATGAGCAGTTCTTC,CASGSGRADNEQFF
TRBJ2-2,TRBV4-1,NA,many,TGCGCCAGCAGCCACGGAACCGGGGAGCTGTTTTTT,CASSHGTGELFF
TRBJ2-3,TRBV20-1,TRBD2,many,TGCAGTGCAAGGGGGACTAGCGGGAGTCGAGTTACGCAGTATTTT,CSARGTSGSRVTQYF
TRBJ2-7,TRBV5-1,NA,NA,TGCGCCAGCAGCATGAAGGAGGATTTTTTTTTTTTCTACGAGCAGTACTTC,CASSMKEDFFFFYEQYF
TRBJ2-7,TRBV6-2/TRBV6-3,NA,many,TGTGCCAGCAGTTACTCTCTGAACAGGGAGCAGTACTTC,CASSYSLNREQYF
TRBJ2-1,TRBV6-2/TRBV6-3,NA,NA,TGTGCCAGCAGGGCAGGGGAATCCTACAATGAGCAGTTCTTC,CASRAGESYNEQFF
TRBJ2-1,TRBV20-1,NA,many,TGCAGTGCCCGACAGTTGAGCTATGAGCAGTTCTTC,CSARQLSYEQFF
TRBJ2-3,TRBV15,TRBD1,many,TGTGCCACCAGCAGGGGACAGGGGACAGATACGCAGTATTTT,CATSRGQGTDTQYF
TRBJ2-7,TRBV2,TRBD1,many,TGTGCCAGCACCGACGGGACAGGCTACGAGCAGTACTTC,CASTDGTGYEQYF
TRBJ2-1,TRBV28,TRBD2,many,TGTGCCAGCAGTTTAAGGTGGGCAACTAGCGACGAGCAGTTCTTC,CASSLRWATSDEQFF
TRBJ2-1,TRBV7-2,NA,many,TGTGCCAGCACCCGGCGGGCGAATGAGCAGTTCTTC,CASTRRANEQFF
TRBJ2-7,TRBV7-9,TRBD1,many,TGTGCCAGCAGCGCCCGGACAGGTGCCATCTACGAGCAGTACTTC,CASSARTGAIYEQYF